These 7 T cell receptor beta chains were all obtained from the same sample, sequenced in a study of OX40 agonist ivuxolimab in advanced cancers. The assay was immunoSEQ multiplex PCR, and TCRdb's table has in-frame clones only and misses some. The sample records about 98,000 clones, around 94% being singletons. Sequencing used CD4+ or CD8+ T cells sorted from blood, obtained in a trial of the OX40 agonist ivuxolimab. These receptors all stem from an adult with an advanced solid tumor such as melanoma, head and neck, liver or kidney cancer.

The chain joins TRBV15 to TRBJ2-7; D perhaps matches TRBD2 (6 bases). Germline CDR1 and CDR2: LNHNV and YYDKDF (reference sequence). This CDR3 is built from 15 residues. Trimming took 1 base from V and 4 from J, leaving 14 bases between them. The CDR3, as DNA: TGTGCCACCAGCAGAGCCCGGGCTAGCGTGTACGAGCAGTACGTC. This codes for CATSRARASVYEQYV.

The rearrangement joins TRBV19 to TRBJ1-4; 9 bases line up with TRBD1. Per the germline V gene, CDR1 is LNHDA and CDR2 is SQIVND (reference sequence). The CDR3 runs to 16 residues. V lost 5 bases and J lost 7; bases outside the gene matches: 11. The CDR3 is CASSPGDREVGEKLFF. The CDR3, as DNA: TGTGCCAGTAGTCCTGGGGACAGGGAGGTTGGTGAAAAACTGTTTTTT. Full variable domain (missing parts from reference TRBV19 and TRBJ1-4): DGGITQSPKYLFRKEGQNVTLSCEQNLNHDAMYWYRQDPGQGLRLIYYSQIVNDFQKGDIAEGYSVSREKKESFPLTVTSAQKNPTAFYLCASSPGDREVGEKLFFGSGTQLSVL.

J is TRBJ1-2 and V is TRBV5-1; D is possibly TRBD1 (5 bases). In germline, CDR1 is SGHRS, CDR2 YFSETQ. Trimming removed 0 bases from V and 4 bases from J, with 16 bases in between. This CDR3 contains 16 residues. CDR3 DNA: TGCGCCAGCAGCTTGGGAGATCACCGTGGGGGCTATGGCTACACCTTC. Translation gives CASSLGDHRGGYGYTF.

V gene TRBV12-5 combines with J gene TRBJ2-1, with TRBD1 as a possible D gene (5 bases). The CDR3 sequence is 14 residues long. Trimming removed 6 bases from V and 4 bases from J, with 13 bases in between. The V gene's germline CDR1 is LGHNT and CDR2 FRNRAP. The CDR3, as DNA: TGTGCTAGTGGCGCAAGGGGCCGGTACAATGAGCAGTTCTTC. It specifies CASGARGRYNEQFF.

The chain links TRBV13 to TRBJ2-5, with D perhaps matching TRBD2 (5 bases). Germline-derived CDR1 and CDR2 are PRHDT and FYEKMQ (reference sequence). This CDR3 is 18 amino acids long. The V end lost 4 bases, the J end lost 7 bases, and 28 bases lay between the germline ends. Written as DNA, the CDR3 is TGTGCCAGCAGCTCCTCGGCGGTCATTTCCCTGGGAGATGGGACCCAGTACTTC. It specifies CASSSSAVISLGDGTQYF.

V is TRBV7-9 and J is TRBJ2-3; D unclear. Germline CDR1 SEHNR, CDR2 FQNEAQ (reference sequence). The length of the CDR3 is 14 residues. V was trimmed by 2 bases and J by 3 bases, leaving 9 bases between them. The CDR3 nucleotides are TGTGCCAGCAGCTTATCTCTGGTTACAGATACGCAGTATTTT. Encoded protein: CASSLSLVTDTQYF.

This chain uses TRBV6-5 with TRBJ1-6; D may be TRBD1 (5 bases). Trimming took off 6 bases at V and 7 bases at J, with 13 bases between the two ends. Germline assignment: CDR1 MNHEY and CDR2 SVGAGI. The CDR3 is 14 residues long. The CDR3 DNA reads TGTGCCAGCAGAGCGGGACGGATAAATTCACCCCTCCACTTT. Residues: CASRAGRINSPLHF.